What follows are 28 T cell receptor beta chains derived from one specimen sequenced in a study of blood T cell repertoires in COVID-19 (dated by TCRdb to 2020 to 2021). Libraries were made using the immunoSEQ multiplex PCR assay. The clones in this table, taken by TCRdb from immuneACCESS, are in-frame only. Not every clone is retained; where verified, under half of the shortfall comes from an unresolved V gene, and the cause of the rest is unknown. This sample gives around 400,000 clones in total; around four fifths of them show up just once. The ten biggest clones cover approximately 4.7% of the sample. The sample consisted of PBMCs or T cells enriched from blood (not recorded which). The receptors here all came from a woman aged 45-59 years who had recovered from COVID-19.

This chain joins TRBV15 and TRBJ1-5, with D unresolved. The CDR3 is 13 residues long. The germline V and J ends were trimmed by 3 bases and 8 bases, with 11 bases remaining between them. From germline, CDR1 is LNHNV and CDR2 YYDKDF (reference sequence). CDR3: CATSRDFFEPQHF. In nucleotides, the CDR3 is TGTGCCACCAGCAGGGACTTCTTTGAGCCCCAGCATTTT.

This clone occurred once. The V call is TRBV5-1, the J call TRBJ2-2; 16 bases are a match to TRBD2. There are 16 residues in the CDR3. In germline, CDR1 is SGHRS, CDR2 YFSETQ. V gave up 4 bases and J gave up 8 bases; unmatched junction bases: 5. The CDR3 region has the DNA TGCGCCAGCAGCCCGGGACTAGCGGGAGGGCGTGGGGAGCTGTTTTTT. Its protein is CASSPGLAGGRGELFF.

V and J are TRBV5-1 and TRBJ1-1; tentative D call: TRBD1 (5 bases). Germline V gives CDR1 SGHRS, CDR2 YFSETQ. This CDR3 has 15 amino acids. V lost 4 bases and J 2 bases, leaving 15 bases between the germline ends. CDR3 loop: CASSPRGTSNTEAFF. The DNA for the CDR3 is TGCGCCAGCAGCCCGAGAGGGACTTCTAACACTGAAGCTTTCTTT.

This clone was observed a few times. The chain employs TRBV4-1 and TRBJ1-1; 7 bases are a match to TRBD1. The V and J ends lost 1 base and 5 bases, in that order; junction bases with no gene match: 10. This CDR3 has 16 residues. The germline CDR1 and CDR2 sequences are MGHRA and YSYEKL. The CDR3 here is CASSQGDSLDVTEAFF. The CDR3 region has the DNA TGCGCCAGCAGCCAAGGGGACAGTCTTGATGTTACTGAAGCTTTCTTT.

This chain joins TRBV29-1 and TRBJ2-7; 8 positions agree with TRBD1. CDR1 and CDR2 from the germline V gene are SQVTM and ANQGSEA. After removal of 2 bases from V and 3 bases from J, the junction contained 6 bases not matched to a gene. This CDR3 region has 14 residues. The CDR3 sequence is CSVESTGGLYEQYF. The CDR3 region has the DNA TGCAGCGTTGAATCCACAGGGGGTCTCTACGAGCAGTACTTC.

The CDR3 here is CASSITGGPSGANVLTF. DNA of the CDR3: TGTGCCAGTAGTATAACAGGGGGGCCCTCTGGGGCCAACGTCCTGACTTTC. The chain combines TRBV19 with TRBJ2-6, with 8 bases aligning to TRBD1. CDR1 and CDR2 from the germline V gene are LNHDA and SQIVND (reference sequence). This CDR3 contains 17 residues. With V trimmed by 2 bases and J by 0 bases, 3 bases remained unmatched.

This clone was detected only a few times. The chain links TRBV7-6 to TRBJ2-2; the D gene is possibly TRBD1 (5 bases). CDR3 length: 17 residues. Trimming removed 1 base from V and 5 bases from J, with 17 bases in between. The germline gives CDR1 SGHVS, CDR2 FNYEAQ. As DNA, the CDR3 is TGTGCCAGCAGCTTAGGAATTTCGGGCAGGGAAACCGGGGAGCTGTTTTTT. Translation: CASSLGISGRETGELFF.

This chain joins TRBV7-2 and TRBJ2-1; D gene uncertain. V gave up 7 bases and J gave up 0 bases, with 13 bases separating them. Germline V gene lookup returns CDR1 SGHTA and CDR2 FQGNSA. The CDR3 runs 15 residues. The CDR3 region is CASTYDVTSYNEQFF. Here the CDR3 DNA reads TGTGCCAGCACCTATGATGTTACCTCCTACAATGAGCAGTTCTTC.

This clone showed up just a few times. This sequence joins TRBV30 and TRBJ1-5; possibly TRBD1 for D (6 bases). The V end lost 3 bases, the J end lost 1 base, and 16 bases lay between the germline ends. Germline V gene sequence: CDR1 GTSNPN, CDR2 SVGIG (reference sequence). The CDR3 covers 16 residues. The chain's CDR3 is CAWSAPQGISNQPQHF. In DNA, the CDR3 is TGTGCCTGGAGCGCCCCCCAGGGGATCAGCAATCAGCCCCAGCATTTT.

This chain joins TRBV29-1 and TRBJ2-7, with 10 bases lining up with TRBD2. The CDR3 runs to 14 residues. Germline V gene sequence: CDR1 SQVTM, CDR2 ANQGSEA. The J segment lost 7 bases and the V segment lost 7 bases, leaving 13 bases of the junction unmatched. The CDR3 DNA follows: TGCAGCGCTCGAAAACTAGCGGGGTCGGGAGAGCAGTACTTC. Translating it yields CSARKLAGSGEQYF.

The chain is built from TRBV6-1 and TRBJ1-1; D ambiguous. This CDR3 is built from 15 residues. Looked up from germline, CDR1 is MNHNS and CDR2 is SASEGT. V shed 0 bases and J shed 8 bases, with 16 bases lying between them. The CDR3 sequence is CASSEASAGSREAFF. The CDR3 region has the DNA TGTGCCAGCAGTGAAGCGAGTGCGGGGAGTAGGGAAGCTTTCTTT.

The chain uses TRBV3-1 (or the pseudogene TRBV3-2) and TRBJ2-3; D unclear. This CDR3 has 12 amino acids. The germline V gene has CDR1 LGHDT and CDR2 YNNKEL (reference sequence). Trimming pared 5 bases from V and 5 bases from J, leaving 8 bases between. In nucleotides, the CDR3 is TGTGCCAGCAGCTCCCCCCAAGATACGCAGTATTTT. Translation: CASSSPQDTQYF.

The CDR3, as DNA: TGTGCCAGTAGTAGGCGGGACAGGGGATCGTATAATTCACCCCTCCACTTT. Residues: CASSRRDRGSYNSPLHF. This chain joins TRBV19 and TRBJ1-6; 10 bases line up with TRBD1. The trim removed 4 bases at V and 4 bases at J, leaving 7 bases unmatched. The CDR3 length is 17 residues. Germline V CDR1 and CDR2: LNHDA, SQIVND (reference sequence).

CDR3 coding DNA: TGCGCCAGCAGCTCTACAGGGGATTTCGGCTATGGCTACACCTTC. Its protein is CASSSTGDFGYGYTF. The chain couples TRBV5-1 to TRBJ1-2; TRBD1 agrees at 7 bases. The CDR3 extends over 15 amino acids. Losses at the gene ends were 3 bases for V and 4 bases for J; bases not matched to a gene: 9. In germline, CDR1 is SGHRS, CDR2 YFSETQ.

This chain connects TRBV9 to TRBJ2-7; tentatively, D is TRBD2 (6 bases). CDR1 SGDLS and CDR2 YYNGEE come from the germline V gene. The CDR3 has 14 residues. V lost 0 bases, J lost 6 bases, and 13 bases lay in between. For the CDR3, the DNA is TGTGCCAGCAGCGTAGTCTTGGAGGGAGGCGAGCAGTACTTC. Amino acids: CASSVVLEGGEQYF.

V is TRBV29-1 and J is TRBJ1-5; D possibly corresponds to TRBD1 (6 bases). Trimming took 4 bases from V and 8 from J, leaving 15 bases between them. The CDR3 totals 13 residues. In germline, CDR1 is SQVTM, CDR2 ANQGSEA. CDR3 in DNA: TGCAGCGTTGTTGACAGGCCCGGGGAGCCCCAGCATTTT. Residues: CSVVDRPGEPQHF.

The chain carries TRBV20-1 and TRBJ1-2; D gene unclear. CDR1 and CDR2 (germline): DFQATT, SNEGSKA (reference sequence). The CDR3 loop spans 11 amino acids. Trimming removed 6 bases at V and 5 bases at J, with 10 bases between. CDR3 coding DNA: TGCAGTGCCACGCAGTCATATGGCTACACCTTC. It is translated as CSATQSYGYTF.

V is TRBV29-1 and J is TRBJ2-3; 11 nucleotides align to TRBD2. The CDR3 extends over 16 amino acids. The ends lost 4 bases at V and 2 bases at J; junction bases unmatched: 8. Germline-derived CDR1 and CDR2 are SQVTM and ANQGSEA. CDR3 region: CSVAGLAGGPTDTQYF. In DNA, the CDR3 is TGCAGCGTTGCTGGGCTAGCGGGGGGCCCCACAGATACGCAGTATTTT.

The rearrangement uses TRBV5-1 and TRBJ1-2; D possibly corresponds to TRBD1 (6 bases). The CDR3 sequence is 14 residues long. Trimming removed 4 bases from V and 4 bases from J, with 14 bases in between. Germline loops: CDR1 SGHRS, CDR2 YFSETQ. DNA of the CDR3: TGCGCCAGCAGCCTAGAAACAGGGACCTATGGCTACACCTTC. Residues: CASSLETGTYGYTF.

This clone has a handful of counts. The rearrangement links TRBV5-5 to TRBJ2-6; 7 nucleotides match TRBD1. The J segment lost 0 bases and the V segment lost 4 bases, leaving 10 bases of the junction unmatched. The CDR3 spans 18 residues. CDR1 is SGHKS, CDR2 YYEKEE, per germline (reference sequence). As DNA, the CDR3 is TGTGCCAGCAGCCTCTCCGACAGGGCGAGCTCTGGGGCCAACGTCCTGACTTTC. Amino acids: CASSLSDRASSGANVLTF.

The chain joins TRBV9 to TRBJ1-1; TRBD1 aligns across 9 bases. With V trimmed by 4 bases and J by 1 base, 5 bases remained unmatched. Germline V gene data show CDR1 as SGDLS and CDR2 as YYNGEE. CDR3 length: 15 amino acids. The CDR3 sequence: CASSPQGAGNTEAFF. The CDR3 DNA sequence: TGTGCCAGCAGCCCACAGGGGGCCGGGAACACTGAAGCTTTCTTT.

This clone was counted a few times. The V and J genes are TRBV5-6 and TRBJ2-7, with 14 bases identical to TRBD2. This CDR3 region has 13 residues. V lost 7 bases to trimming and J lost 6 bases; unmatched junction nucleotides: 3. The germline V gene has CDR1 SGHDT and CDR2 YYEEEE. The CDR3 DNA reads as TGTGCCAGCGGGGGACTAGCGGGAGCCGAGCAGTACTTC. Residues: CASGGLAGAEQYF.

The rearrangement links TRBV4-3 to TRBJ1-1, with 8 bases that match TRBD1. J gave up 5 bases and V 0 bases, and 5 bases lay outside the gene matches. The CDR3 covers 15 residues. Germline CDR1 is LGHNA and CDR2 is YSLEER. The CDR3 here is CASSQDSGQGTEAFF. CDR3 DNA sequence: TGCGCCAGCAGCCAAGATTCCGGACAGGGAACTGAAGCTTTCTTT.

DNA for the CDR3: TGTGCCAGCAGCCACCCCCCCCGGACAGGAAGTTCACCCCTCCACTTT. It codes for CASSHPPRTGSSPLHF. The J gene is TRBJ1-6, the V gene TRBV7-9; TRBD1 matches 7 bases. CDR1 is SEHNR and CDR2 is FQNEAQ in the germline V gene (reference sequence). The CDR3 loop spans 16 amino acids. After removal of 5 bases from V and 9 bases from J, the junction contained 13 bases not matched to a gene.

This clone was seen once. Its ends do not fully match the called genes, so a read error is possible. The gene calls are TRBV6-1 and TRBJ2-4; D not resolved. The CDR3 consists of 14 residues. Per the germline V gene, CDR1 is MNHNS and CDR2 is SASEGT. For the CDR3, the DNA is TGTGCCAGCCGTGAAGGTCTGGCCAAAAACATTCAGTACTTC. Its protein product is CASREGLAKNIQYF.

The chain has TRBV6-4 and TRBJ2-1; tentative D call: TRBD2 (6 bases). CDR3 length: 14 residues. Trimming pared 2 bases from V and 5 bases from J, leaving 10 bases between. Per germline, CDR1 MRHNA and CDR2 SNTAGT. The CDR3 sequence is CASSDRLGHNEQFF. DNA for the CDR3: TGTGCCAGCAGTGACCGACTAGGGCACAATGAGCAGTTCTTC.

This sequence joins TRBV15 and TRBJ1-4, with 8 bases fitting TRBD1. With 1 base clipped from V and 8 bases from J, the junction kept 9 bases outside the gene matches. This CDR3 is 16 amino acids long. The germline CDR1 and CDR2 sequences are LNHNV and YYDKDF (reference sequence). CDR3 protein: CATSRGGTGANEKLFF. CDR3 DNA: TGTGCCACCAGCAGAGGGGGGACAGGAGCGAACGAAAAACTGTTTTTT.

The chain has TRBV6-5 and TRBJ1-2; D is undetermined. In germline, CDR1 is MNHEY, CDR2 SVGAGI. Trimming shortened V by 6 bases and J by 7 bases, and 9 bases separated the two germline ends. This CDR3 spans 11 amino acids. The CDR3 region is CASRVGVGYTF. CDR3 coding DNA: TGTGCCAGCAGGGTCGGGGTTGGCTACACCTTC.